This passage covers 6 T cell receptor beta chains from one sample sequenced in a study of cytomegalovirus exposure and HLA in healthy donors. Profiled with immunoSEQ multiplex PCR; TCRdb holds only in-frame clones, not every one. The table lists over 250,000 clones, around 85% of them singletons. Sequencing used PBMCs. The receptors here all came from a young woman in good health and CMV-seronegative.

V is TRBV2 and J is TRBJ2-1; 10 nucleotides agree with TRBD1. Germline V CDR1 and CDR2: SNHLY, FYNNEI. CDR3 size: 15 residues. Trimming removed 5 bases from V and 6 bases from J; junction bases left unmatched: 7. CDR3: CASSSGTGALNEQFF. The CDR3 DNA sequence: TGTGCCAGCAGTTCCGGGACAGGGGCCCTCAATGAGCAGTTCTTC.

J is TRBJ2-7 and V is TRBV10-3, with TRBD2 identical over 8 bases. This CDR3 region has 14 residues. The trim removed 3 bases at V and 2 bases at J, leaving 3 bases unmatched. Germline V gene data show CDR1 as ENHRY and CDR2 as SYGVKD. The DNA of the CDR3 is TGTGCCATCAGTGAAGGACTAGCAACCTACGAGCAGTACTTC. This translates into CAISEGLATYEQYF.

This chain uses TRBV11-3 with TRBJ1-1; a possible D gene is TRBD1 (5 bases). This CDR3 has 12 residues. The germline V gene has CDR1 SGHNT and CDR2 YENEEA. Trimming shortened V by 5 bases and J by 7 bases, and 11 bases separated the two germline ends. Written as DNA, the CDR3 is TGTGCCAGCAGCGGACGGAGGGGTGAAGCTTTCTTT. Translated: CASSGRRGEAFF.

J is TRBJ2-3 and V is TRBV7-2; D not resolved. CDR1 and CDR2 (germline): SGHTA, FQGNSA. V was shortened by 6 bases and J by 0 bases, with 10 bases between the two germline ends. The CDR3 runs to 14 residues. The CDR3 is CASSAYLSTDTQYF. CDR3 DNA: TGTGCCAGCAGTGCGTACCTCAGCACAGATACGCAGTATTTT.

The chain recombines TRBV19 with TRBJ1-6, with 7 bases lining up with TRBD1. The J segment lost 5 bases and the V segment lost 6 bases, leaving 7 bases of the junction unmatched. The length of the CDR3 is 15 residues. CDR1 is LNHDA and CDR2 is SQIVND in the germline V gene (reference sequence). The CDR3: CASSQLDRDNSPLHF. The CDR3, as DNA: TGTGCCAGTAGCCAACTCGACAGGGATAATTCACCCCTCCACTTT.

The J gene is TRBJ1-1, the V gene TRBV27, with no clear D. Germline V gives CDR1 MNHEY, CDR2 SMNVEV (reference sequence). Trimming cost V 3 bases and J 0 bases, with 5 bases left between them. The CDR3 is 13 amino acids. CDR3 loop: CASSFWLNTEAFF. The CDR3 region has the DNA TGTGCCAGCAGTTTTTGGCTGAACACTGAAGCTTTCTTT.